The 8 T cell receptor beta chains below all came from one sample that was sequenced in a study of cytomegalovirus exposure and HLA in healthy donors. The PCR made use of 60 Vbeta and 13 Jbeta primers. The method was immunoSEQ multiplex PCR; TCRdb's version includes in-frame clones alone and lacks a portion of them. The repertoire includes around 130,000 clones, around four fifths of them detected once, and approximately 2.6% sits in the top ten. The sequenced sample was PBMCs. These receptors all come from a boy aged 2 to 10 in good health and CMV-seronegative.

V gene TRBV4-2 combines with J gene TRBJ2-7; possibly TRBD2 for D (5 bases). This CDR3 has 15 residues. Per germline, CDR1 LGHNA and CDR2 YNFKEQ. Trimming shortened V by 1 base and J by 2 bases, and 12 bases separated the two germline ends. The CDR3 loop is CASSQVLEGTYEQYF. DNA for the CDR3: TGTGCCAGCAGCCAAGTATTAGAGGGAACCTACGAGCAGTACTTC.

The chain couples TRBV19 to TRBJ2-2; D possibly corresponds to TRBD2 (5 bases). The length of the CDR3 is 15 residues. V was pared by 4 bases and J by 4 bases, with 13 bases between. Germline assignment: CDR1 LNHDA and CDR2 SQIVND (reference sequence). The CDR3 DNA follows: TGTGCCAGTAGTAGAGGACTTTCCCCCACCGGGGAGCTGTTTTTT. Its protein product is CASSRGLSPTGELFF.

V gene TRBV7-9 combines with J gene TRBJ2-7; 9 bases are shared with TRBD1. Germline loops: CDR1 SEHNR, CDR2 FQNEAQ (reference sequence). CDR3 length: 15 amino acids. The trim removed 4 bases at V and 1 base at J, leaving 5 bases unmatched. The CDR3 DNA is TGTGCCAGCAGCTCCCGAGGACAGGGGTCCTACGAGCAGTACTTC. It specifies CASSSRGQGSYEQYF.

The genes are TRBV9 and TRBJ2-2; 7 nucleotides align to TRBD1. The CDR3 contains 15 residues. Germline V gene sequence: CDR1 SGDLS, CDR2 YYNGEE. J lost 6 bases, V lost 4 bases, and 9 bases had no gene match. In nucleotides, the CDR3 is TGTGCCAGCAGCTCCCCCAGGGGGAGCGCCGGGGAGCTGTTTTTT. It translates to CASSSPRGSAGELFF.

The chain links TRBV18 to TRBJ2-3, with 7 bases matching TRBD2. The junction had 10 bases not matched to a gene; V was cut back by 3 bases and J by 4 bases. CDR1 is KGHSH, CDR2 LQKENI, per germline. The CDR3 is 16 residues long. The CDR3 nucleotides are TGTGCCAGCTCACCGTCTCATAGCGGGTTCTCAGATACGCAGTATTTT. It encodes CASSPSHSGFSDTQYF.

V and J are TRBV5-1 and TRBJ2-1; D is unresolved. V was shortened by 0 bases and J by 7 bases, with 8 bases between the two germline ends. CDR1 is SGHRS, CDR2 YFSETQ, per germline. The CDR3 is 13 residues long. As DNA, the CDR3 is TGCGCCAGCAGCTTGGATGAGTGGAATGAGCAGTTCTTC. It translates to CASSLDEWNEQFF. The full variable domain, in which reference TRBV5-1 and TRBJ2-1 provide the parts outside the CDR3, is KAGVTQTPRYLIKTRGQQVTLSCSPISGHRSVSWYQQTPGQGLQFLFEYFSETQRNKGNFPGRFSGRQFSNSRSEMNVSTLELGDSALYLCASSLDEWNEQFFGPGTRLTVL.

The chain links TRBV6-5 to TRBJ1-4, with a weak D call TRBD1 (5 bases). Trimming left V 4 bases short and J 8 bases short, with 11 bases between. CDR3 length: 13 residues. Germline V CDR1 and CDR2: MNHEY, SVGAGI. CDR3 protein: CASSSGGREKLFF. Here the CDR3 DNA reads TGTGCCAGCAGTTCGGGGGGTCGGGAAAAACTGTTTTTT.

The CDR3 loop is CASRQTSGGTDTQYF. The CDR3 bases are TGTGCCAGCAGACAGACTAGCGGGGGCACAGATACGCAGTATTTT. V is TRBV14 and J is TRBJ2-3; 11 nucleotides align to TRBD2. V trimming: 6 bases; J trimming: 1 base; junction bases outside the gene matches: 3. The CDR3 contains 15 residues. Germline V gene data show CDR1 as SGHDN and CDR2 as FVKESK. Using reference TRBV14 and TRBJ2-3 for the parts outside the CDR3, the full variable domain is EAGVTQFPSHSVIEKGQTVTLRCDPISGHDNLYWYRRVMGKEIKFLLHFVKESKQDESGMPNNRFLAERTGGTYSTLKVQPAELEDSGVYFCASRQTSGGTDTQYFGPGTRLTVL.